This entry features one T cell receptor (beta chain) sequence. Its recognized antigen is unknown. The record has no base qualities; no much larger clone is one base away. This sample is part of a study of shared clonotypes between healthy human individuals (dated by TCRdb to about 2020). About the investigation overall: Two women and a few men aged 18 to 49 years were included in the cohort. For each donor, three plates each were used for CD4 naive and CD4 memory, two plates were used for CD8 naive, and one plate was used for CD8 memory. To estimate repertoire size and how much clonotypes are shared between individuals, the study performed deep sequencing of blood TCR repertoires from a few healthy adults. To increase sequencing depth and limit assay-specific biases, different laboratories used diverse techniques to prepare libraries and sequence TCR repertoires. Per donor, leukapheresis produced somewhere between about 0.94 and 10 billion PBMCs.

Overall study results and their limits: The genetic and exposure-history diversity represented was limited by the small number of donors. Clonotypes shared by all four sorted-subset donors showed higher generation probabilities than non-shared clonotypes. Approximately 4.8% of naive CD4, 3.5% of naive CD8, roughly 2.5% of memory CD4, and approximately 0.4% of memory CD8 clonotypes were shared across four donors. Even with the large sequencing depth, rarefaction of the sorted-subset datasets indicated that sequencing was incomplete. Pairwise subsampling led to the expectation that sequencing depth would affect the degree of clonotype sharing among donors. Only blood was sampled, and tissue TCR repertoires likely differ from those in blood. Naive subsets generally had larger estimated clonotype richness than memory subsets did.

CD8 naive samples were CD45RO-negative cells positively selected for CCR7, giving a CD45RA+CCR7+ population that excluded TemRA cells. The donors were healthy, HIV-negative adults who had no recently reported acute infections or vaccinations. Only Caucasian adults living in Nashville, Tennessee, USA were represented among the donors. Blood was collected by leukapheresis, and PBMCs were isolated by Ficoll-Histopaque density gradient centrifugation and then cryopreserved in liquid nitrogen vapor phase. Analytical flow cytometry was used to check the purity and quantity of every magnetically sorted T cell population. Genomic DNA was isolated from each sorted fraction and quantified by UV absorbance on a Nanodrop 2000c. From the cysteine up to the phenylalanine, the CDR3 has a length of 15 residues. CDR3 DNA only is kept here, 45 bases in frame from base 1. The V end loses 3 bases and the J end loses 3 bases, and a stretch of 15 bases separates them. CDR1 and CDR2 were assigned from the germline V gene (reference sequence) as SEHNR and FQNEAQ.

TCR CDR3 regions were amplified from genomic DNA by multiplex PCR using the deep immunoSEQ assay. Genomic DNA extracted from each cell subset was distributed evenly over all wells of several immunoSEQ 96-well plates, and each plate served as one replicate. For sorted subsets, 150 to 200 ng genomic DNA, equal to 25,000 to 35,000 T cell genomes, was loaded into each replicate PCR. The purified libraries were quantified using a Qubit 3.0 fluorometer, sized with a Bioanalyzer 2100, and then quantified again using the KAPA Library Quantification kit. Every immunoSEQ 96-well plate was sequenced on a separate single-read 150-cycle Illumina NextSeq 550 flow cell. As for the original processing: Because the immunoSEQ output held only junctional sequences and lacked quality scores, the filtering could not match the filtering applied to full-length reads. Sequences were annotated with PyIR, a Python wrapper for IgBLAST v1.9, using IMGT germline references to assign V/J genes and CDR3. Any read was removed if the V/J assignment was weak (E-value above 1e-6), the CDR3 was missing, or the read contained stop codons, out-of-frame junctions, or ambiguous translated residues. A V3J clonotype was defined by an identical inferred V gene, J gene, and CDR3 amino acid sequence. To compute the percentage overlap between repertoires, the number of shared unique clonotypes was divided by the size of the smaller repertoire. Repertoire richness was assessed with RTK rarefaction, the Chao1 estimator, and Recon v2.1 estimates of unobserved clonotypes. For all TCRbeta clonotypes obtained by the gDNA method from a few donors, generation probabilities were computed with OLGA. Here the immuneACCESS table is served through TCRdb, limited to in-frame sequences with V and J called. Missing clones are a known gap in these copies; in checked studies unresolved V genes cover under half, and the rest lacks a known reason. That table supplies the V and J calls and clone size; D and trimming were determined from the DNA. The sample includes 1.5 million to 2.5 million clones, with roughly 95% observed a single time. The top ten clones comprise less than 1.5% of the sample.

This clonotype was sampled from a man younger than 35 in good health. Sequencing was done on a sample of naive CD8+ T cells sorted from blood. Per the publication, the cell subset or site label means: CD45RA+CCR7+. The chain is made from TRBV7-9 and TRBJ2-7, and the D gene may be TRBD2, 5 bases matching. Here the CDR3 is given as CASSFTNDGSYEQYF. At the DNA level, the sequence is TGTGCCAGCAGCTTTACGAATGATGGGAGCTACGAGCAGTACTTC.